The T cell receptor (beta chain) under discussion was sequenced for a study of T cell responses to AZD1222 COVID-19 vaccine. Across the study: Pooling was applied to second doses at about 4 or about 12 weeks.

General study findings and limits: Clonal diversity may have been underestimated in mostly white British donors. When two AZD1222 doses had been given, Spike-specific TCR breadth and depth rose. Targeting of unmutated variant regions was reportedly seen in nearly half of spike-specific TCRs.

Sequencing used immunoSEQ multiplex PCR; TCRdb keeps in-frame clones, though not all of them. Of about 150,000 clones detected, 85% to 95% appear once; the ten largest clones hold about 1.4%. On this clone: Its matching antigen is unknown.

From germline, CDR1 is MNHEY and CDR2 SMNVEV (reference sequence). Trimming cost V 6 bases and J 2 bases; bases outside gene matches: 4. There are 14 residues in the CDR3. Sequences were derived from peripheral blood, sampled on day 0 of AZD1222 vaccination. The chain carries TRBV27 and TRBJ1-2, with 9 bases that match TRBD1. The TCR originated in an adult in good health. The CDR3, as DNA: TGTGCCAGCAGGGGGACAGGGAACAACTATGGCTACACCTTC. Protein: CASRGTGNNYGYTF.